These 26 T cell receptor beta chains came from one sample sequenced in a study of CD8 T cells in Susac syndrome. Random hexamers served to reverse transcribe roughly 0.45 to 1 ug RNA. TCRdb reanalysed the immunoSEQ multiplex PCR reads using MiXCR and keeps one entry per CDR3 protein. The data contain approximately 150,000 distinct CDR3 sequences, just over 90% of them seen just once; the ten biggest clones take up approximately 0.14%. The sample taken for sequencing was CD4+ T cells from PBMCs. The receptors were gathered from a human donor in good health.

The chain is built from TRBV7-8 and TRBJ2-5; possible D gene TRBD1, 5 bases. Germline lookup yields CDR1 SGHVS and CDR2 FQNEAQ. Trimming took 6 bases from V and 5 from J, leaving 22 bases between them. There are 16 residues in the CDR3. The DNA of the CDR3 is TGTGCCAGCAGAATGGGGCCCGGGTTTAGGGCGGAGACCCAGTACTTC. This translates into CASRMGPGFRAETQYF.

CDR3 DNA sequence: TGTGCCAGTAGCGGGACAGGTCATCAGCCCCAGCATTTT. This gives the protein CASSGTGHQPQHF. The chain has TRBV19 and TRBJ1-5; 8 bases line up with TRBD1. V was clipped by 6 bases and J by 5 bases; unmatched bases: 3. Germline values: CDR1 LNHDA, CDR2 SQIVND (reference sequence). The CDR3 extends over 13 amino acids.

V is TRBV12-3 or TRBV12-4 and J is TRBJ1-3; D is possibly TRBD1 (6 bases). Deletions cut 6 bases from V and 3 bases from J, with 9 bases between. The CDR3 length is 13 residues. The CDR3 sequence is CASSRGGGNTIYF. As DNA, the CDR3 is TGTGCCAGCAGCCGAGGGGGTGGAAACACCATATATTTT.

J is TRBJ2-2 and V is TRBV3-1; 10 positions match TRBD2. V was clipped by 4 bases and J by 6 bases; unmatched bases: 5. This CDR3 region has 15 residues. Germline CDR1 and CDR2: LGHDT and YNNKEL (reference sequence). The CDR3 loop reads CASSRETSGAGELFF. The CDR3 DNA follows: TGTGCCAGCAGCCGGGAAACTAGCGGGGCCGGGGAGCTGTTTTTT. Based on the CDR3 plus reference TRBV3-1 and TRBJ2-2, the full variable domain is DTAVSQTPKYLVTQMGNDKSIKCEQNLGHDTMYWYKQDSKKFLKIMFSYNNKELIINETVPNRFSPKSPDKAHLNLHINSLELGDSAVYFCASSRETSGAGELFFGEGSRLTVL.

The gene calls are TRBV4-1 and TRBJ1-5; 9 positions agree with TRBD1. CDR3 size: 15 residues. Germline trimming cut 5 bases from V and 4 bases from J; bases unmatched to any gene: 6. The germline CDR1 and CDR2 sequences are MGHRA and YSYEKL. The CDR3 coding sequence is TGCGCCAGCAGCAAAGGGACAGGGAGGAATCAGCCCCAGCATTTT. This encodes CASSKGTGRNQPQHF.

The V call is TRBV6-5, the J call TRBJ2-3; D perhaps matches TRBD2 (6 bases). Trimming left V 11 bases short and J 4 bases short, with 16 bases between. The CDR3 runs 13 residues. Germline CDR1 MNHEY, CDR2 SVGAGI. CDR3 coding DNA: TGTGCCTCCAGGGCGGGGTCATCAGATACGCAGTATTTT. Encoded protein: CASRAGSSDTQYF.

The chain combines TRBV12-3 or TRBV12-4 with TRBJ2-3; the match to TRBD2 covers 13 bases. V trimming: 3 bases; J trimming: 3 bases; junction bases outside the gene matches: 9. The CDR3 extends over 18 amino acids. The CDR3 spells CASSLTSGGPLGTDTQYF. The CDR3 bases are TGTGCCAGCAGTTTGACTAGCGGGGGGCCCTTAGGGACAGATACGCAGTATTTT.

V is TRBV9 and J is TRBJ2-3; D gene ambiguous. Per germline, CDR1 SGDLS and CDR2 YYNGEE. This CDR3 region has 14 residues. Trimming left V 0 bases short and J 0 bases short, with 5 bases between. The CDR3 DNA reads TGTGCCAGCAGCGTAGCGCTTAGCACAGATACGCAGTATTTT. Its translation: CASSVALSTDTQYF.

The chain joins TRBV7-8 to TRBJ2-6; D is undetermined. V was trimmed by 1 base and J by 2 bases, leaving 9 bases between them. Germline V CDR1 and CDR2: SGHVS, FQNEAQ. The CDR3 totals 16 residues. The CDR3 DNA follows: TGTGCCAGCAGCTTAGTTGGGGTCACTGGGGCCAACGTCCTGACTTTC. Its translation is CASSLVGVTGANVLTF.

This chain connects TRBV3-1 to TRBJ1-2; a weak D match, TRBD1 (6 bases). The V end was cut by 5 bases, the J end by 4 bases, with 29 bases between. The CDR3 length is 19 residues. In germline, CDR1 is LGHDT, CDR2 YNNKEL (reference sequence). CDR3 region: CASSSPGGTPLNTFYGYTF. CDR3 bases: TGTGCCAGCAGCTCTCCCGGGGGGACACCGCTCAATACTTTCTATGGCTACACCTTC.

V and J are TRBV7-2 and TRBJ1-5, with TRBD1 as a possible D gene (5 bases). Germline V CDR1 and CDR2: SGHTA, FQGNSA. This CDR3 spans 15 amino acids. Between the trimmed V and J ends, which lost 5 bases and 0 bases, there was a span of 11 bases. Written as DNA, the CDR3 is TGTGCCAGCAGCAAGGACACCGATAGCAATCAGCCCCAGCATTTT. Encoded protein: CASSKDTDSNQPQHF. Complete variable domain (other parts from reference TRBV7-2 and TRBJ1-5): GAGVSQSPSNKVTEKGKDVELRCDPISGHTALYWYRQSLGQGLEFLIYFQGNSAPDKSGLPSDRFSAERTGGSVSTLTIQRTQQEDSAVYLCASSKDTDSNQPQHFGDGTRLSIL.

This chain joins TRBV5-1 and TRBJ2-5; no reliable D call. V was pared by 5 bases and J by 4 bases, with 15 bases between. This CDR3 has 14 amino acids. Per the germline V gene, CDR1 is SGHRS and CDR2 is YFSETQ. This CDR3 reads CASSFQSRRETQYF. The CDR3 DNA reads as TGCGCCAGCAGTTTCCAATCGCGGAGAGAGACCCAGTACTTC. Full variable domain (outside the CDR3, taken from reference TRBV5-1 and TRBJ2-5): KAGVTQTPRYLIKTRGQQVTLSCSPISGHRSVSWYQQTPGQGLQFLFEYFSETQRNKGNFPGRFSGRQFSNSRSEMNVSTLELGDSALYLCASSFQSRRETQYFGPGTRLLVL.

This chain links TRBV4-2 with TRBJ2-1, with 8 bases aligning to TRBD1. This CDR3 comprises 15 residues. Germline CDR1 is LGHNA and CDR2 is YNFKEQ. J was trimmed by 10 bases and V by 1 base; bases with no gene match: 9. CDR3 nucleotide sequence: TGTGCCAGCAGCCAAGCAGGGGGCCCCGCAATGGAGCAGTTCTTC. This encodes CASSQAGGPAMEQFF.

The V call is TRBV5-4, the J call TRBJ1-6, with TRBD1 matching 10 bases. CDR1 SGHNT and CDR2 YYREEE come from the germline V gene (reference sequence). V lost 4 bases and J lost 7; bases outside the gene matches: 2. The CDR3 totals 14 residues. CDR3 amino acids: CASSTDRGNSPLHF. DNA of the CDR3: TGTGCCAGCAGCACGGACAGGGGGAATTCACCCCTCCACTTT.

This rearrangement joins TRBV3-1 to TRBJ2-3; D is ambiguous. V was cut by 4 bases and J by 6 bases, with 8 bases left in between. Per germline, CDR1 LGHDT and CDR2 YNNKEL (reference sequence). The CDR3 extends over 12 amino acids. CDR3 in amino acids: CASSPLEDTQYF. In nucleotides, the CDR3 is TGTGCCAGCAGCCCCCTAGAGGATACGCAGTATTTT.

This chain links TRBV6-2 or TRBV6-3 with TRBJ1-2, with TRBD1 matching 8 bases. This CDR3 spans 14 amino acids. Germline trimming cut 5 bases from V and 3 bases from J; bases unmatched to any gene: 5. From germline, CDR1 is MNHEY and CDR2 SVGEGT. CDR3 in amino acids: CASSLMDRDYGYTF. CDR3 nucleotide sequence: TGTGCCAGCAGTCTGATGGACAGGGACTATGGCTACACCTTC.

This rearrangement joins TRBV30 to TRBJ2-2; D might be TRBD2 (6 bases). CDR3 length equals 16 residues. V dropped 0 bases and J dropped 1 base, with 12 bases sitting between them. Germline V gene lookup returns CDR1 GTSNPN and CDR2 SVGIG (reference sequence). The CDR3 bases are TGTGCCTGGAGTGTACATGGGACTTGGAACACCGGGGAGCTGTTTTTT. Protein product: CAWSVHGTWNTGELFF. The whole variable domain, filled in from reference TRBV30 and TRBJ2-2, reads SQTIHQWPATLVQPVGSPLSLECTVEGTSNPNLYWYRQAAGRGLQLLFYSVGIGQISSEVPQNLSASRPQDRQFILSSKKLLLSDSGFYLCAWSVHGTWNTGELFFGEGSRLTVL.

This chain joins TRBV20-1 and TRBJ2-3; TRBD2 matches at 9 bases. CDR3 length: 17 amino acids. V was pared by 5 bases and J by 2 bases, with 14 bases of the junction left unmatched. Looked up from germline, CDR1 is DFQATT and CDR2 is SNEGSKA (reference sequence). CDR3 coding DNA: TGCAGTGCTCCGCCTGGCGGTCTAGCGGGGTACACAGATACGCAGTATTTT. It specifies CSAPPGGLAGYTDTQYF.

This sequence joins TRBV29-1 and TRBJ2-7, with D maybe TRBD1 (6 bases). The CDR3 totals 12 residues. V dropped 4 bases and J dropped 2 bases, with 9 bases sitting between them. Germline lookup yields CDR1 SQVTM and CDR2 ANQGSEA. CDR3 protein: CSVGQVAYEQYF. The CDR3 nucleotides read TGCAGCGTTGGACAGGTTGCCTACGAGCAGTACTTC.

The gene calls are TRBV20-1 and TRBJ2-1; 7 positions match TRBD2. The CDR3 has 14 amino acids. CDR1 DFQATT and CDR2 SNEGSKA come from the germline V gene (reference sequence). V trimming: 5 bases; J trimming: 5 bases; junction bases outside the gene matches: 9. CDR3 sequence (DNA): TGCAGTGCTCATCGCGCGGGAGCCAACAATGAGCAGTTCTTC. Protein product: CSAHRAGANNEQFF.

The V and J genes are TRBV5-4 and TRBJ2-3; TRBD1 aligns across 10 bases. Per germline, CDR1 SGHNT and CDR2 YYREEE (reference sequence). The trim removed 3 bases at V and 0 bases at J, leaving 4 bases unmatched. The CDR3 extends over 16 amino acids. The CDR3 sequence: CASSSDRGRSTDTQYF. The CDR3 nucleotides read TGTGCCAGCAGCTCAGACAGGGGGCGTAGCACAGATACGCAGTATTTT.

J is TRBJ1-2 and V is TRBV20-1; D may be TRBD1 (5 bases). The length of the CDR3 is 13 residues. Germline loops: CDR1 DFQATT, CDR2 SNEGSKA (reference sequence). Between the trimmed V and J ends, which lost 1 base and 3 bases, there was a span of 9 bases. In nucleotides, the CDR3 is TGCAGTGCTAGAGTGTCCAGGGACTATGGCTACACCTTC. It codes for CSARVSRDYGYTF.

The DNA for the CDR3 is TGCAGTGCTTATGGACTAGCGGGGGACAGCTCCTACAATGAGCAGTTCTTC. The encoded protein is CSAYGLAGDSSYNEQFF. The chain couples TRBV20-1 to TRBJ2-1, with TRBD2 matching over 13 bases. The length of the CDR3 is 17 residues. The germline CDR1 and CDR2 sequences are DFQATT and SNEGSKA (reference sequence). V was clipped by 5 bases and J by 0 bases; unmatched bases: 7.

The chain is built from TRBV30 and TRBJ1-2; 7 nucleotides match TRBD1. This CDR3 is 14 amino acids long. V lost 7 bases and J lost 0; bases outside the gene matches: 8. Germline V lookup: CDR1 GTSNPN, CDR2 SVGIG (reference sequence). The CDR3 here is CAYHRDRANYGYTF. As DNA, the CDR3 is TGTGCCTACCACCGGGACAGAGCTAACTATGGCTACACCTTC.

Here the CDR3 reads CASSQANLNTEAFF. The CDR3 nucleotides read TGTGCCAGCAGCCAAGCGAACCTGAACACTGAAGCTTTCTTT. The chain couples TRBV3-1 to TRBJ1-1; D remains ambiguous. Trimming removed 1 base at V and 0 bases at J, with 6 bases between. CDR3 size: 14 residues. The V gene's germline CDR1 is LGHDT and CDR2 YNNKEL (reference sequence).

V usage is TRBV5-6 and J usage is TRBJ2-1; 8 bases fit TRBD2. V was clipped by 1 base and J by 6 bases; unmatched bases: 6. This CDR3 is built from 15 residues. CDR1 SGHDT and CDR2 YYEEEE come from the germline V gene. CDR3 sequence: CASSLPSGLVNEQFF. CDR3 in DNA: TGTGCCAGCAGCTTGCCTTCGGGACTAGTCAATGAGCAGTTCTTC. The variable domain in full, completed from reference TRBV5-6 and TRBJ2-1, reads DAGVTQSPTHLIKTRGQQVTLRCSPKSGHDTVSWYQQALGQGPQFIFQYYEEEERQRGNFPDRFSGHQFPNYSSELNVNALLLGDSALYLCASSLPSGLVNEQFFGPGTRLTVL.